A single sample is the source of the 21 T cell receptor beta chains below, sequenced in a study of T cell responses to AZD1222 COVID-19 vaccine. The assay was immunoSEQ multiplex PCR, and TCRdb's table has in-frame clones only and misses some. The profile covers roughly 120,000 clones, with about 85% appearing a single time and approximately 3.5% taken by the ten largest. Sequencing was performed on peripheral blood, taken on day 0 of AZD1222 vaccination. Receptors originate from an adult in good health.

This clone occurred once. The rearrangement links TRBV14 to TRBJ2-2; D tentatively fits TRBD1 or TRBD2 (5 bases each). The CDR3 contains 17 residues. The V end was cut by 4 bases, the J end by 2 bases, with 17 bases between. The germline gives CDR1 SGHDN, CDR2 FVKESK. As DNA, the CDR3 is TGTGCCAGCAGCCCTACTTCCGCAGGGAGCAACACCGGGGAGCTGTTTTTT. Translated: CASSPTSAGSNTGELFF.

The chain couples TRBV4-1 to TRBJ2-7; D is possibly TRBD1 (5 bases). The CDR3 consists of 15 residues. The germline gives CDR1 MGHRA, CDR2 YSYEKL. Trimming stripped 1 base from V and 2 bases from J, with 12 bases between. The CDR3 is CASSQADSFAYEQYF. CDR3 coding DNA: TGCGCCAGCAGCCAAGCTGACAGCTTCGCCTACGAGCAGTACTTC.

This rearrangement joins TRBV7-9 to TRBJ2-3; no clear D gene. CDR1 SEHNR and CDR2 FQNEAQ come from the germline V gene (reference sequence). V was pared by 0 bases and J by 0 bases, with 16 bases between. This CDR3 comprises 18 residues. The CDR3 DNA reads TGTGCCAGCAGCTTAGCCCGGTCGAATTGGTCTAGCACAGATACGCAGTATTTT. It codes for CASSLARSNWSSTDTQYF.

The V and J genes are TRBV3-1 (or the pseudogene TRBV3-2) and TRBJ2-7; 9 bases line up with TRBD2. CDR1 is LGHDT, CDR2 YNNKEL, per germline (reference sequence). This CDR3 is built from 14 residues. Unmatched junction bases numbered 2, after V lost 1 base and J lost 4 bases. CDR3 bases: TGTGCCAGCAGCCAAGTAGCGGGAGATTACGAGCAGTACTTC. As protein: CASSQVAGDYEQYF.

V usage is TRBV29-1 and J usage is TRBJ2-1; 7 bases fit TRBD2. CDR1 and CDR2 (germline): SQVTM, ANQGSEA. Unmatched junction bases numbered 6, after V lost 0 bases and J lost 1 base. The CDR3 runs to 16 residues. The CDR3 loop reads CSVEDLAGESYNEQFF. CDR3 nucleotides: TGCAGCGTTGAAGATCTGGCGGGGGAATCCTACAATGAGCAGTTCTTC.

The rearrangement uses TRBV18 and TRBJ1-1; TRBD1 agrees at 10 bases. In germline, CDR1 is KGHSH, CDR2 LQKENI. Trimming cost V 2 bases and J 1 base; bases outside gene matches: 4. The length of the CDR3 is 16 residues. In nucleotides, the CDR3 is TGTGCCAGCTCACCAGGGGACAGGGGACAGAACACTGAAGCTTTCTTT. This codes for CASSPGDRGQNTEAFF.

The genes are TRBV27 and TRBJ1-6, with TRBD1 matching 9 bases. CDR1 and CDR2 from the germline V gene are MNHEY and SMNVEV (reference sequence). V shed 6 bases and J 10 bases; nucleotides not matched to a gene: 10. This CDR3 contains 15 residues. Written as DNA, the CDR3 is TGTGCCAGCAGCCCAGGACAGGGGATGAGATCACCCCTCCACTTT. Protein: CASSPGQGMRSPLHF.

This rearrangement joins TRBV30 to TRBJ2-1; possibly TRBD2 for D (6 bases). V lost 5 bases to trimming and J lost 11 bases, with 10 bases between them. Per the germline V gene, CDR1 is GTSNPN and CDR2 is SVGIG (reference sequence). This CDR3 comprises 10 residues. Written as DNA, the CDR3 is TGTGCCTGGGGGCGGGGAAAGCAGTTCTTC. It specifies CAWGRGKQFF.

The chain employs TRBV5-4 and TRBJ2-3; D is undetermined. Germline CDR1 is SGHNT and CDR2 is YYREEE (reference sequence). V was clipped by 3 bases and J by 2 bases, with 4 bases between them. The CDR3 is 12 amino acids. The CDR3 is CASSWNTDTQYF. In DNA, the CDR3 is TGTGCCAGCAGCTGGAACACAGATACGCAGTATTTT.

This sequence joins TRBV15 and TRBJ1-2, with 9 bases identical to TRBD1. Germline V gives CDR1 LNHNV, CDR2 YYDKDF (reference sequence). J gave up 6 bases and V 1 base, and 12 bases lay outside the gene matches. The CDR3 runs 17 residues. CDR3 DNA: TGTGCCACCAGCAGAGGGGGGGACAGGGCGAGGTCTGATGGCTACACCTTC. Protein: CATSRGGDRARSDGYTF. Together with reference TRBV15 and TRBJ1-2, the CDR3 gives the full variable domain: DAMVIQNPRYQVTQFGKPVTLSCSQTLNHNVMYWYQQKSSQAPKLLFHYYDKDFNNEADTPDNFQSRRPNTSFCFLDIRSPGLGDTAMYLCATSRGGDRARSDGYTFGSGTRLTVV.

This chain uses TRBV6-6 with TRBJ2-2; tentatively, D is TRBD1 (7 bases). This CDR3 is 17 amino acids long. V lost 5 bases and J 0 bases, leaving 16 bases between the germline ends. Per germline, CDR1 MNHNY and CDR2 SVGAGI (reference sequence). CDR3 amino acids: CASSQPEGAANTGELFF. In nucleotides, the CDR3 is TGTGCCAGCAGTCAACCGGAGGGGGCAGCGAACACCGGGGAGCTGTTTTTT.

This chain uses TRBV6-5 with TRBJ2-1, with D possibly TRBD2 on 6 matching bases. Trimming stripped 8 bases from V and 10 bases from J, with 18 bases between. This CDR3 contains 13 residues. Per the germline V gene, CDR1 is MNHEY and CDR2 is SVGAGI. CDR3 sequence (DNA): TGTGCCAGCCGGGACTTAGGTCGTTGGGAGCAGTTCTTC. Its translation: CASRDLGRWEQFF.

The chain carries TRBV27 and TRBJ2-4, with TRBD2 as a possible D gene (6 bases). The length of the CDR3 is 16 residues. Germline V gene sequence: CDR1 MNHEY, CDR2 SMNVEV (reference sequence). The V gene lost 0 bases and the J gene lost 3 bases, with 12 bases spanning the gap. This chain's CDR3 is CASSLSGAGDKNIQYF. CDR3 nucleotide sequence: TGTGCCAGCAGTTTATCGGGAGCGGGTGACAAAAACATTCAGTACTTC.

The rearrangement uses TRBV6-2 or TRBV6-3 and TRBJ1-1; no reliable D call. The CDR3 length is 14 residues. Per the germline V gene, CDR1 is MNHEY and CDR2 is SVGEGT. V lost 3 bases to trimming and J lost 2 bases, with 10 bases between them. CDR3 sequence: CASSYPRPNTEAFF. The DNA for the CDR3 is TGTGCCAGCAGTTATCCCAGGCCCAACACTGAAGCTTTCTTT.

The chain recombines TRBV5-1 with TRBJ2-3; D possibly corresponds to TRBD2 (5 bases). V was pared by 2 bases and J by 0 bases, with 10 bases between. Germline CDR1 is SGHRS and CDR2 is YFSETQ. CDR3 length: 15 residues. The CDR3 here is CASSFTGSSTDTQYF. CDR3 nucleotide sequence: TGCGCCAGCAGCTTTACGGGATCTAGCACAGATACGCAGTATTTT.

This rearrangement joins TRBV19 to TRBJ2-4; 9 positions agree with TRBD1. J was trimmed by 1 base and V by 6 bases; bases with no gene match: 25. This CDR3 comprises 22 residues. Germline values: CDR1 LNHDA, CDR2 SQIVND (reference sequence). CDR3 DNA sequence: TGTGCCAGTAGCAAGTTTTCCCGGACTCCGGGACAGGGTGTATTTGCCAAAAACATTCAGTACTTC. Its translation is CASSKFSRTPGQGVFAKNIQYF. Together with reference TRBV19 and TRBJ2-4, the CDR3 gives the full variable domain: DGGITQSPKYLFRKEGQNVTLSCEQNLNHDAMYWYRQDPGQGLRLIYYSQIVNDFQKGDIAEGYSVSREKKESFPLTVTSAQKNPTAFYLCASSKFSRTPGQGVFAKNIQYFGAGTRLSVL.

The chain links TRBV7-8 to TRBJ2-7; possibly TRBD1 for D (7 bases). The V gene's germline CDR1 is SGHVS and CDR2 FQNEAQ. Trimming pared 1 base from V and 0 bases from J, leaving 16 bases between. The length of the CDR3 is 17 residues. In nucleotides, the CDR3 is TGTGCCAGCAGCTTAGGGGGGGCTTGGGACAGCTCCTACGAGCAGTACTTC. This gives the protein CASSLGGAWDSSYEQYF.

The chain is built from TRBV28 and TRBJ1-6, with no clear D. Germline V lookup: CDR1 MDHEN, CDR2 SYDVKM. Trimming removed 6 bases at V and 7 bases at J, with 10 bases between. The CDR3 runs to 13 residues. CDR3 sequence reads: CASREDSNSPLHF. The CDR3 DNA follows: TGTGCCAGCAGGGAGGACTCCAATTCACCCCTCCACTTT.

Only a few counts were recorded for this clone. V is TRBV19 and J is TRBJ1-3; 7 bases align to TRBD1. CDR1 is LNHDA and CDR2 is SQIVND in the germline V gene (reference sequence). The V gene end was trimmed by 3 bases and the J gene end by 2 bases; junction bases not matched to a gene: 4. The CDR3 sequence is 15 residues long. The CDR3 region has the DNA TGTGCCAGTAGTATGGCAGGGGGTCCTGGAAACACCATATATTTT. It specifies CASSMAGGPGNTIYF.

The sample holds a few counts of this clone. The chain is built from TRBV4-3 and TRBJ2-7; D is unresolved. The V end was cut by 4 bases, the J end by 5 bases, with 18 bases between. The CDR3 totals 15 residues. CDR1 and CDR2 from the germline V gene are LGHNA and YSLEER. The CDR3 protein is CASSLAGRLDDEQYF. The CDR3 nucleotides are TGCGCCAGCAGCCTCGCTGGCAGGTTGGACGACGAGCAGTACTTC.

The CDR3 reads CASSQDPLAGGPYQETQYF. DNA for the CDR3: TGTGCCAGCAGCCAAGATCCGCTAGCGGGGGGGCCGTACCAAGAGACCCAGTACTTC. This chain uses TRBV4-2 with TRBJ2-5; TRBD2 agrees at 12 bases. Per germline, CDR1 LGHNA and CDR2 YNFKEQ. J lost 0 bases, V lost 0 bases, and 8 bases had no gene match. The CDR3 contains 19 residues.